A single sample is the source of the 23 T cell receptor beta chains below, sequenced in a study of Ad26.COV2.S vaccination and SARS-CoV-2 variants. Here immunoSEQ multiplex PCR was the method, and the copy in TCRdb shows in-frame clones only, minus some. The table lists some 250,000 clones, over 75% of them singletons. Stated treatment: about 20 received Ad26.COV2.S at low or high dose, single or two shots; about 5 received placebo; per-sample allocation not given. On day 63 after the first injection, vaccine and placebo recipients gave samples. The sequences come from peripheral blood, collected in a trial of Ad26.COV2.S vaccine versus placebo. The receptors were sampled from a person aged 18-60 years who received the Ad26.COV2.S COVID-19 vaccine or a placebo.

The V call is TRBV12-3 or TRBV12-4, the J call TRBJ2-2, with unresolved D. Trimming removed 3 bases at V and 5 bases at J, with 4 bases between. The CDR3 is made up of 12 amino acids. The CDR3 nucleotides are TGTGCCAGCAGTTTCTTGACCGGGGAGCTGTTTTTT. It specifies CASSFLTGELFF.

The rearrangement uses TRBV7-3 and TRBJ1-2; D ambiguous. With 2 bases removed from V and 3 bases from J, the gap between germline ends came to 13 bases. The CDR3 totals 15 residues. Per germline, CDR1 SGHTA and CDR2 FQGTGA. The chain's CDR3 is CASSLGPGSDYGYTF. In DNA, the CDR3 is TGTGCCAGCAGCTTAGGGCCTGGTTCCGACTATGGCTACACCTTC. Full variable domain (rest looked up from reference TRBV7-3 and TRBJ1-2): GAGVSQTPSNKVTEKGKYVELRCDPISGHTALYWYRQSLGQGPEFLIYFQGTGAADDSGLPNDRFFAVRPEGSVSTLKIQRTERGDSAVYLCASSLGPGSDYGYTFGSGTRLTVV.

The chain couples TRBV30 to TRBJ2-6; D gene uncertain. V was clipped by 3 bases and J by 2 bases, with 5 bases between them. CDR1 is GTSNPN and CDR2 is SVGIG in the germline V gene (reference sequence). There are 13 residues in the CDR3. The CDR3 region has the DNA TGTGCCTGGAGGGTTACTGGGGCCAACGTCCTGACTTTC. This codes for CAWRVTGANVLTF.

CDR3 coding DNA: TGCGCCAGCAGCCTTACACGACAGGGGGCAGGGACCTGGACTGAAGCTTTCTTT. It encodes CASSLTRQGAGTWTEAFF. This chain uses TRBV4-1 with TRBJ1-1; 10 nucleotides match TRBD1. The J segment lost 5 bases and the V segment lost 4 bases, leaving 16 bases of the junction unmatched. In germline, CDR1 is MGHRA, CDR2 YSYEKL. This CDR3 has 18 residues.

This sequence joins TRBV19 and TRBJ2-7; the match to TRBD2 covers 10 bases. The CDR3 extends over 15 amino acids. The trim removed 5 bases at V and 0 bases at J, leaving 4 bases unmatched. Germline V lookup: CDR1 LNHDA, CDR2 SQIVND (reference sequence). The CDR3 region is CASSVTSGSSYEQYF. Written as DNA, the CDR3 is TGTGCCAGTAGTGTGACTAGCGGGTCCTCCTACGAGCAGTACTTC.

This clone came up once. CDR3 coding DNA: TGTGCCAGCAGTTATGCGTCACTCTATGGCTACACCTTC. Amino acids: CASSYASLYGYTF. The V and J genes are TRBV6-2 or TRBV6-3 and TRBJ1-2; no definite D call. The ends were cut back, 3 bases at V and 4 bases at J, with 9 bases in the middle. Per germline, CDR1 MNHEY and CDR2 SVGEGT. This CDR3 region has 13 residues.

On this clone itself: The same CDR3 can be traced to other DNA sequences in this sample. This rearrangement joins TRBV28 to TRBJ2-3; 7 bases fit TRBD2. This CDR3 comprises 16 residues. V was pared by 0 bases and J by 2 bases, with 5 bases of the junction left unmatched. Germline V gene data show CDR1 as MDHEN and CDR2 as SYDVKM. This chain's CDR3 is CASSLWASGVTDTQYF. CDR3 nucleotide sequence: TGTGCCAGCAGTTTATGGGCTAGCGGAGTCACAGATACGCAGTATTTT.

V and J are TRBV4-3 and TRBJ2-7; the D is unclear. Germline CDR1 and CDR2: LGHNA and YSLEER. The length of the CDR3 is 12 residues. V lost 5 bases to trimming and J lost 7 bases, with 12 bases between them. CDR3 loop: CASSGVSGEQYF. The CDR3 DNA is TGCGCCAGCAGCGGGGTGAGTGGAGAGCAGTACTTC.

The chain combines TRBV6-6 with TRBJ2-7, with a tentative D call TRBD2 (5 bases). The CDR3 sequence is 13 residues long. Trimming shortened V by 8 bases and J by 0 bases, and 11 bases separated the two germline ends. Germline V gene sequence: CDR1 MNHNY, CDR2 SVGAGI (reference sequence). The CDR3 region has the DNA TGTGCCAGCCGGACTCGGTTCTCCTACGAGCAGTACTTC. This sequence encodes CASRTRFSYEQYF.

The chain is built from TRBV27 and TRBJ2-1; D gene unclear. V lost 7 bases to trimming and J lost 0 bases, with 16 bases between them. The CDR3 length is 16 residues. From germline, CDR1 is MNHEY and CDR2 SMNVEV (reference sequence). The CDR3 DNA reads as TGTGCCAGCAAGGACGGAACTTTGAGCTCCTACAATGAGCAGTTCTTC. It is translated as CASKDGTLSSYNEQFF.

The chain joins TRBV18 to TRBJ1-2; D unclear. Trimming took 3 bases from V and 5 from J, leaving 13 bases between them. The CDR3 is made up of 14 amino acids. Germline V CDR1 and CDR2: KGHSH, LQKENI. CDR3 coding DNA: TGTGCCAGCTCACCCCCGGCAGAGCCTTATGGCTACACCTTC. Translated: CASSPPAEPYGYTF.

This chain links TRBV28 with TRBJ2-3; 12 bases fit TRBD2. This CDR3 is built from 17 residues. V lost 4 bases, J lost 6 bases, and 11 bases stayed unmatched. The V gene's germline CDR1 is MDHEN and CDR2 SYDVKM. CDR3 DNA: TGTGCCAGCAGTTCCACGACTAGCGGGAGAAGTTACGATACGCAGTATTTT. This translates into CASSSTTSGRSYDTQYF.

J is TRBJ2-4 and V is TRBV7-2; the match to TRBD1 covers 7 bases. V trimming: 5 bases; J trimming: 6 bases; junction bases outside the gene matches: 10. From germline, CDR1 is SGHTA and CDR2 FQGNSA. The CDR3 spans 15 residues. CDR3 DNA: TGTGCCAGCAGCCCAACCACCCGACAGGGAAACATTCAGTACTTC. Translating gives CASSPTTRQGNIQYF.

The rearrangement joins TRBV7-2 to TRBJ1-2; D is unresolved. Germline-derived CDR1 and CDR2 are SGHTA and FQGNSA. Trimming left V 7 bases short and J 0 bases short, with 15 bases between. The CDR3 covers 15 residues. The DNA of the CDR3 is TGTGCCAGCACCCAGACACAGATTACTAACTATGGCTACACCTTC. As protein: CASTQTQITNYGYTF.

The gene calls are TRBV7-6 and TRBJ2-7; 14 positions match TRBD2. This CDR3 comprises 16 residues. Germline V gene data show CDR1 as SGHVS and CDR2 as FNYEAQ. The ends lost 5 bases at V and 3 bases at J; junction bases unmatched: 6. This chain's CDR3 is CASSAIGTSGSYEQYF. DNA for the CDR3: TGTGCCAGCAGCGCCATCGGGACTAGCGGGAGCTACGAGCAGTACTTC. The full variable domain, rest sourced from reference TRBV7-6 and TRBJ2-7, is GAGVSQSPRYKVTKRGQDVALRCDPISGHVSLYWYRQALGQGPEFLTYFNYEAQQDKSGLPNDRFSAERPEGSISTLTIQRTEQRDSAMYRCASSAIGTSGSYEQYFGPGTRLTVT.

This chain links TRBV11-3 with TRBJ2-3; D possibly corresponds to TRBD2 (6 bases). Germline CDR1 is SGHNT and CDR2 is YENEEA. This CDR3 contains 14 residues. The ends were cut back, 5 bases at V and 2 bases at J, with 11 bases in the middle. CDR3 nucleotides: TGTGCCAGCAGCGAGGGACTTCCCACAGATACGCAGTATTTT. Translated, it gives CASSEGLPTDTQYF.

The rearrangement uses TRBV5-1 and TRBJ2-7; D might be TRBD1 (5 bases). With 4 bases removed from V and 1 base from J, the gap between germline ends came to 15 bases. Looked up from germline, CDR1 is SGHRS and CDR2 is YFSETQ. The CDR3 is 15 residues long. CDR3 coding DNA: TGCGCCAGCAGCCTGATGACAGACCTATCCTACGAGCAGTACTTC. Protein: CASSLMTDLSYEQYF.

The chain couples TRBV6-5 to TRBJ1-2, with a possible D match to TRBD1 (5 bases). The CDR3 totals 15 residues. Trimming stripped 0 bases from V and 2 bases from J, with 10 bases between. Germline CDR1 MNHEY, CDR2 SVGAGI. CDR3 in DNA: TGTGCCAGCAGTTACTCGGACGGGGGAAACTATGGCTACACCTTC. It yields the protein CASSYSDGGNYGYTF.

The chain joins TRBV27 to TRBJ1-5, with 11 positions matching TRBD1. Germline CDR1 and CDR2: MNHEY and SMNVEV (reference sequence). The CDR3 consists of 14 residues. Trimming took 7 bases from V and 7 from J; bases not matched to a gene: 6. The DNA of the CDR3 is TGTGCCAGCAAGGGACAGGGGGTCAGGCAGCCCCAGCATTTT. Translating gives CASKGQGVRQPQHF.

V gene TRBV7-8 combines with J gene TRBJ1-4; the match to TRBD1 covers 8 bases. CDR1 and CDR2 (germline): SGHVS, FQNEAQ. The CDR3 covers 14 residues. V gave up 7 bases and J gave up 15 bases; unmatched junction bases: 16. CDR3 DNA sequence: TGTGCCAGCACCATCTATCTCGGGACAGGCTCAGTGTTTTTT. Its translation is CASTIYLGTGSVFF.

V and J are TRBV11-2 and TRBJ1-2; D is undetermined. Germline V gene data show CDR1 as SGHAT and CDR2 as FQNNGV. The CDR3 runs to 13 residues. V was shortened by 5 bases and J by 4 bases, with 11 bases between the two germline ends. The CDR3 DNA reads as TGTGCCAGCAGCCAGGCCATCGGCTATGGCTACACCTTC. This encodes CASSQAIGYGYTF.

This clone was found once. J is TRBJ2-1 and V is TRBV3-1 (or the pseudogene TRBV3-2); 7 positions agree with TRBD1. V was clipped by 3 bases and J by 0 bases; unmatched bases: 2. This CDR3 region has 15 residues. Germline CDR1 LGHDT, CDR2 YNNKEL (reference sequence). The chain's CDR3 is CASSHRDSSYNEQFF. The CDR3 DNA sequence: TGTGCCAGCAGCCACCGGGACAGCTCCTACAATGAGCAGTTCTTC.

The rearrangement joins TRBV5-8 to TRBJ1-3; TRBD1 agrees at 7 bases. CDR3 length equals 16 residues. V shed 3 bases and J 0 bases; nucleotides not matched to a gene: 6. Germline CDR1 SGHTS, CDR2 YDEGEE. CDR3: CASSSGQHLSGNTIYF. The CDR3 nucleotides read TGTGCCAGCAGCTCGGGACAGCACCTCTCTGGAAACACCATATATTTT.